The entry that follows covers one T cell receptor (beta chain) sequence. No antigen is known for it. This record comes from a study of T cells in Graves' hyperthyroidism and ophthalmopathy. Study-wide results and limits: The majority of expanded thyroid clonotypes above 0.001 also appeared in blood. A median 6.5 months before onset, the model predicted ophthalmopathy.

The germline gives CDR1 DFQATT, CDR2 SNEGSKA (reference sequence). This CDR3 spans 15 amino acids. Trimming took 3 bases from V and 3 from J; bases not matched to a gene: 9. TCR beta CDR3 regions were amplified from RNA. The HTBI set primed first-round TCR CDR3 RT-PCR. TCRdb redid the calling of the multiplex PCR reads with MiXCR, one entry per CDR3 protein. The top ten hold 17% of the sample, which has a few hundred thousand distinct CDR3 sequences, about 15% seen once. The receptor's source is a woman aged 18-29 years with Graves' hyperthyroidism. The rearrangement links TRBV20-1 to TRBJ2-3, with 7 bases that match TRBD2. The sample taken for sequencing was blood. The chain's CDR3 is CSASALAGVTDTQYF. CDR3 DNA sequence: TGCAGTGCTAGCGCCCTCGCGGGAGTAACAGATACGCAGTATTTT.